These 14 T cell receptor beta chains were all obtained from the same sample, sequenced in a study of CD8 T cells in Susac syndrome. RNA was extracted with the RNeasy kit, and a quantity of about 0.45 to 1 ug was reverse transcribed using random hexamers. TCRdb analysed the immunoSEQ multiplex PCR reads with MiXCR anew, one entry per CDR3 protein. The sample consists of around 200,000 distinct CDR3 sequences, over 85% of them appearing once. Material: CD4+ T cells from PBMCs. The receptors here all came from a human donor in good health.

In DNA, the CDR3 is TGTGCCAGCAGCCGGGAGGTCAGGAATGAGCAGTTCTTC. Translating it yields CASSREVRNEQFF. The chain couples TRBV28 to TRBJ2-1; TRBD2 matches 7 bases. There are 13 residues in the CDR3. V lost 6 bases and J lost 7; bases outside the gene matches: 6. Germline assignment: CDR1 MDHEN and CDR2 SYDVKM.

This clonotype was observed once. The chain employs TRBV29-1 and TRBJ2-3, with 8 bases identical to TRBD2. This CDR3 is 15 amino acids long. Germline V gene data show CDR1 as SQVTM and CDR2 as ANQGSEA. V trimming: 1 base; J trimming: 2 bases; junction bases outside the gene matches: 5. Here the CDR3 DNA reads TGCAGCGTTGAAGGGGCGGGAGGTGTCACAGATACGCAGTATTTT. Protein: CSVEGAGGVTDTQYF.

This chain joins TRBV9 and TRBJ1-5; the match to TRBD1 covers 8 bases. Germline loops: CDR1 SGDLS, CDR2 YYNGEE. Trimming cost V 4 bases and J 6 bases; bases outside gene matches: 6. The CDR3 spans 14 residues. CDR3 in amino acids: CASSNGQGTQPQHF. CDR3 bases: TGTGCCAGCAGCAACGGACAGGGAACTCAGCCCCAGCATTTT.

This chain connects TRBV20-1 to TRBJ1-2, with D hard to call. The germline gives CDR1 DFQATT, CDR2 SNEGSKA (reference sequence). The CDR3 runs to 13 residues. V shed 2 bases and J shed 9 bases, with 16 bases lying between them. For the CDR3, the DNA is TGCAGTGCTAGAAGTGACGGCCCTATGAGCTACACCTTC. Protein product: CSARSDGPMSYTF.

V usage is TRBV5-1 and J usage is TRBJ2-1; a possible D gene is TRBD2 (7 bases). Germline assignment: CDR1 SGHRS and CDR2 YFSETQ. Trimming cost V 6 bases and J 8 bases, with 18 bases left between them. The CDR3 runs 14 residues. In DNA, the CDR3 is TGCGCCAGCACCATAAGCCGGGGGGCACATGAGCAGTTCTTC. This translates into CASTISRGAHEQFF.

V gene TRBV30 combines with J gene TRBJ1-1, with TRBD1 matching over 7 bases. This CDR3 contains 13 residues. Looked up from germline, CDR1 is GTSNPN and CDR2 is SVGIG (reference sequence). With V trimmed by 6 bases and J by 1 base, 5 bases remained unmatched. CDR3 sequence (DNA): TGTGCCTGCGACAGGGTATGGAACACTGAAGCTTTCTTT. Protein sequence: CACDRVWNTEAFF.

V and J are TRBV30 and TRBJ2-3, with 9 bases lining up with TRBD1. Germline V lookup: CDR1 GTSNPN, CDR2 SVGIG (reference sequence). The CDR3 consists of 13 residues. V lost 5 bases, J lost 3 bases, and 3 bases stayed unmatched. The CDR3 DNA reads TGTGCCTGGGGGGACAGGGCGACAGATACGCAGTATTTT. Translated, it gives CAWGDRATDTQYF.

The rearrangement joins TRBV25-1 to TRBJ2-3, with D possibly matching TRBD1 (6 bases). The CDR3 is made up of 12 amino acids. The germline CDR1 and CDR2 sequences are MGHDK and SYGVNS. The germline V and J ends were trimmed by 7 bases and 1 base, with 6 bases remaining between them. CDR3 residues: CASKGGTDTQYF. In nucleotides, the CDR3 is TGTGCCAGCAAGGGGGGCACAGATACGCAGTATTTT.

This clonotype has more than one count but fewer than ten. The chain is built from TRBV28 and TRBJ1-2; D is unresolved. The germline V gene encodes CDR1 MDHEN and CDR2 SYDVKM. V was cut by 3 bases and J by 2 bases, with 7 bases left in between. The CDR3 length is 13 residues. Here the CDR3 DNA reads TGTGCCAGCAGTTTTTCCGGGAACTATGGCTACACCTTC. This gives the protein CASSFSGNYGYTF.

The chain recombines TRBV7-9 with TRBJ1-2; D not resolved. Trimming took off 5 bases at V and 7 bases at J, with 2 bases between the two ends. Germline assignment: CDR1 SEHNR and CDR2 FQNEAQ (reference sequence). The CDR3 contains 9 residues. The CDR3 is CASSPGYTF. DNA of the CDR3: TGTGCCAGCAGCCCTGGCTACACCTTC.

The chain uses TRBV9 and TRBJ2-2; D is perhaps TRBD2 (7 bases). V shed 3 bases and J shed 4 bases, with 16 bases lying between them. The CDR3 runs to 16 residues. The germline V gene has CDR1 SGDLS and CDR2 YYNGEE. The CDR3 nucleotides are TGTGCCAGCAGCGCCGGGGGGACACCCTCCACCGGGGAGCTGTTTTTT. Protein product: CASSAGGTPSTGELFF.

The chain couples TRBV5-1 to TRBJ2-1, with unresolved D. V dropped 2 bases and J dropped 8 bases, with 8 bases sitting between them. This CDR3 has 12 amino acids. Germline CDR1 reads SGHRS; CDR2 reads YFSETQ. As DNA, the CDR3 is TGCGCCAGCAGCTTTCGGGTTGATGAGCAGTTCTTC. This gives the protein CASSFRVDEQFF.

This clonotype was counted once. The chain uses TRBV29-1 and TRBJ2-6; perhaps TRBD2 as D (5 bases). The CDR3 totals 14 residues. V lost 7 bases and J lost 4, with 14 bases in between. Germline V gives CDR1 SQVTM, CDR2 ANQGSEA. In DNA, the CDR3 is TGCAGCGCTTCCGCGGGTTTAGGGGCCAACGTCCTGACTTTC. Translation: CSASAGLGANVLTF.

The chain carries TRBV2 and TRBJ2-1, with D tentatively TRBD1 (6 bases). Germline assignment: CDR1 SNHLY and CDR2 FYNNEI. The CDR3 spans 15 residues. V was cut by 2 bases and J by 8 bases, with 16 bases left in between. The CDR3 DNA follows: TGTGCCAGCAGTGAATATACAGGGTTTGGCGATGAGCAGTTCTTC. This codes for CASSEYTGFGDEQFF.